One and the same sample provided the 8 T cell receptor beta chains below, sequenced in a study of blood T cell repertoires in COVID-19. Measured with immunoSEQ multiplex PCR; TCRdb has only the in-frame clones, and not every one. The sample lists roughly 220,000 clones, around 80% seen once, with less than 20% in the top ten. Sequencing used peripheral blood. The receptors were sampled from a man aged 25 to 40 with active or convalescent COVID-19.

The rearrangement uses TRBV5-5 and TRBJ2-1; 12 nucleotides align to TRBD2. The CDR3 totals 16 residues. Trimming removed 0 bases from V and 9 bases from J; junction bases left unmatched: 7. CDR1 is SGHKS, CDR2 YYEKEE, per germline (reference sequence). The CDR3 region is CASSLDASGGVSEQFF. CDR3 sequence (DNA): TGTGCCAGCAGCTTGGACGCTAGCGGGGGGGTTAGTGAGCAGTTCTTC. The full variable domain, its missing parts supplied by reference TRBV5-5 and TRBJ2-1, is DAGVTQSPTHLIKTRGQQVTLRCSPISGHKSVSWYQQVLGQGPQFIFQYYEKEERGRGNFPDRFSARQFPNYSSELNVNALLLGDSALYLCASSLDASGGVSEQFFGPGTRLTVL.

The chain couples TRBV5-4 to TRBJ1-1; a possible D gene is TRBD1 (5 bases). With 4 bases removed from V and 2 bases from J, the gap between germline ends came to 12 bases. The germline CDR1 and CDR2 sequences are SGHNT and YYREEE (reference sequence). The CDR3 extends over 14 amino acids. CDR3 in amino acids: CASSPPTANTEAFF. CDR3 nucleotides: TGTGCCAGCAGCCCCCCGACAGCAAACACTGAAGCTTTCTTT.

The chain recombines TRBV13 with TRBJ2-5; TRBD1 matches 8 bases. Losses at the gene ends were 3 bases for V and 0 bases for J; bases not matched to a gene: 6. The length of the CDR3 is 16 residues. Per the germline V gene, CDR1 is PRHDT and CDR2 is FYEKMQ (reference sequence). In DNA, the CDR3 is TGTGCCAGCAGCTTCTTGACAGGGGCGAACCAAGAGACCCAGTACTTC. This gives the protein CASSFLTGANQETQYF.

V is TRBV29-1 and J is TRBJ2-1; the D gene is possibly TRBD2 (6 bases). The V gene lost 4 bases and the J gene lost 4 bases, with 8 bases spanning the gap. This CDR3 has 12 amino acids. Per germline, CDR1 SQVTM and CDR2 ANQGSEA. The CDR3 region has the DNA TGCAGCGTTGTCCGGGGGTACAATGAGCAGTTCTTC. Translated: CSVVRGYNEQFF.

This clone was found once. This chain connects TRBV4-3 to TRBJ1-4; D might be TRBD1 (5 bases). The germline gives CDR1 LGHNA, CDR2 YSLEER. The CDR3 consists of 16 residues. V was clipped by 0 bases and J by 12 bases, with 20 bases between them. CDR3 sequence: CASSQDRGARRLELFF. CDR3 nucleotides: TGCGCCAGCAGCCAAGATCGCGGGGCCCGAAGGTTGGAACTGTTTTTT.

The J gene is TRBJ1-3, the V gene TRBV28, with D hard to call. Germline CDR1 reads MDHEN; CDR2 reads SYDVKM. Trimming cost V 5 bases and J 2 bases, with 10 bases left between them. The CDR3 covers 14 residues. CDR3: CASSPPGAGNTIYF. The CDR3 DNA reads TGTGCCAGCAGTCCCCCGGGAGCTGGAAACACCATATATTTT.

The J gene is TRBJ2-1, the V gene TRBV28, with 8 bases that match TRBD2. The V and J ends lost 4 bases and 3 bases, in that order; junction bases with no gene match: 5. The CDR3 is made up of 15 amino acids. The germline V gene encodes CDR1 MDHEN and CDR2 SYDVKM. CDR3 protein: CASSSGLAGYNEQFF. CDR3 in DNA: TGTGCCAGCAGTTCGGGGCTAGCGGGCTACAATGAGCAGTTCTTC. The entire variable domain, with the rest obtained from reference TRBV28 and TRBJ2-1, is as follows: DVKVTQSSRYLVKRTGEKVFLECVQDMDHENMFWYRQDPGLGLRLIYFSYDVKMKEKGDIPEGYSVSREKKERFSLILESASTNQTSMYLCASSSGLAGYNEQFFGPGTRLTVL.

This clone was found a few times. V is TRBV6-6 and J is TRBJ1-1; a weak D match, TRBD1 (5 bases). Germline-derived CDR1 and CDR2 are MNHNY and SVGAGI (reference sequence). Trimming stripped 5 bases from V and 1 base from J, with 23 bases between. The CDR3 runs 18 residues. CDR3 residues: CASSPALRGERKNTEAFF. The DNA of the CDR3 is TGTGCCAGCAGTCCCGCCCTGCGGGGGGAAAGGAAGAACACTGAAGCTTTCTTT.